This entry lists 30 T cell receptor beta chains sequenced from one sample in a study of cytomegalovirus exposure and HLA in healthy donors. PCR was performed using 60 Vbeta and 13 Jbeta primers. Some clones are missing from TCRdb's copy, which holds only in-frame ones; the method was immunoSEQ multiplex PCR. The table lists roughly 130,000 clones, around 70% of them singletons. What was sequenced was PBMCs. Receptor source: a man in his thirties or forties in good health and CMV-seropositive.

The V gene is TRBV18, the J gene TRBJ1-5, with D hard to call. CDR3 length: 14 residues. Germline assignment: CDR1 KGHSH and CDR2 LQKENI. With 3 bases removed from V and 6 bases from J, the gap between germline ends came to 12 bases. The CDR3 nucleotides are TGTGCCAGCTCACCGGCAGTGTTAAGTCAGCCCCAGCATTTT. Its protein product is CASSPAVLSQPQHF.

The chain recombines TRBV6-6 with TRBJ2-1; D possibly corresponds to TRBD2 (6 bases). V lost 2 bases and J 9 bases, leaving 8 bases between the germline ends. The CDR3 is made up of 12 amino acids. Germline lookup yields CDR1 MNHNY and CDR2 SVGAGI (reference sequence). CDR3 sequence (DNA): TGTGCCAGCAGTTACGTCGGGGGTGAGCAGTTCTTC. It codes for CASSYVGGEQFF.

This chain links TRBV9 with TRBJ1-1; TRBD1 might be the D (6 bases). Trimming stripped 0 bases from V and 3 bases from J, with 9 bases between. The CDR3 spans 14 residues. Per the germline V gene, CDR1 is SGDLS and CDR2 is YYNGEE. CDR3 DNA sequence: TGTGCCAGCAGCGTAGACGGGGGGCACACTGAAGCTTTCTTT. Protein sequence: CASSVDGGHTEAFF.

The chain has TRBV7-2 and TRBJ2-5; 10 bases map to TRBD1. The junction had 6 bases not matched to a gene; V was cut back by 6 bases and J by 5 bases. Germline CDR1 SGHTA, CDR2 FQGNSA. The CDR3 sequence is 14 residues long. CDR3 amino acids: CASSQDRGAETQYF. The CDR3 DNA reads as TGTGCCAGCAGTCAGGACAGGGGGGCCGAGACCCAGTACTTC.

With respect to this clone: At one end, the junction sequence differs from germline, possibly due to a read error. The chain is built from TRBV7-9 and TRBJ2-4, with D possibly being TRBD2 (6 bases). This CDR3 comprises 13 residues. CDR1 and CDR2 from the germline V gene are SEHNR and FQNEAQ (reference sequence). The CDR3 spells CSSSQGLTGIQYF. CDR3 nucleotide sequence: TGTTCCAGCAGCCAGGGACTTACCGGCATTCAGTACTTC.

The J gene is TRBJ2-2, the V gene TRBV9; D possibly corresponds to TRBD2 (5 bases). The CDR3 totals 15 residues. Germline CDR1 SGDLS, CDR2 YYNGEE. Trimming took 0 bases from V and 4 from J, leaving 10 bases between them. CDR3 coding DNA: TGTGCCAGCAGCGTAGAGAGGGAAGGCACCGGGGAGCTGTTTTTT. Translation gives CASSVEREGTGELFF.

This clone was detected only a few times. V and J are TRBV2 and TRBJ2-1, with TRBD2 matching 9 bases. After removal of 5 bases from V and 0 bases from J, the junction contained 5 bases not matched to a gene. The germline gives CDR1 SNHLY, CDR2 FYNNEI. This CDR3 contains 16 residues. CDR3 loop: CASSLSGGSSYNEQFF. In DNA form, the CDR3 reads TGTGCCAGCAGTCTGAGCGGGGGGAGCTCCTACAATGAGCAGTTCTTC.

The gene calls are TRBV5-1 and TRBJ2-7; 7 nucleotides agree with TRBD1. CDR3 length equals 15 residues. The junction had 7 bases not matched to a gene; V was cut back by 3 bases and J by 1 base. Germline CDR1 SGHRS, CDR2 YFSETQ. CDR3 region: CASSSRQGGSYEQYF. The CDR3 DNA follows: TGCGCCAGCAGCTCCCGACAGGGTGGGTCCTACGAGCAGTACTTC.

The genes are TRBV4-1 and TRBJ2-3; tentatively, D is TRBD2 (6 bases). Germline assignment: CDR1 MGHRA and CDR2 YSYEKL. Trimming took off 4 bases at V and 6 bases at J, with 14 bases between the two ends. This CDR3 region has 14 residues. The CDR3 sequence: CASSPRGNADTQYF. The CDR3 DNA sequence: TGCGCCAGCAGCCCCCGGGGGAATGCGGATACGCAGTATTTT.

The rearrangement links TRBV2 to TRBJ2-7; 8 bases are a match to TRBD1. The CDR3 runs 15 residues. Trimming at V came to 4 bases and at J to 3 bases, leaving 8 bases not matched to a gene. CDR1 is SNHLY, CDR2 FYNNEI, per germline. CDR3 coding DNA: TGTGCCAGCAGTGTTCGAGGGACAGGTGACTACGAGCAGTACTTC. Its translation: CASSVRGTGDYEQYF.

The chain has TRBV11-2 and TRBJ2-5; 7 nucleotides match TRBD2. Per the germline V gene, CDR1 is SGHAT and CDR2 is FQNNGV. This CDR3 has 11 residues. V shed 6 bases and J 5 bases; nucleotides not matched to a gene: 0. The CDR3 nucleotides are TGTGCCAGCAGGGGGGGGGAGACCCAGTACTTC. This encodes CASRGGETQYF.

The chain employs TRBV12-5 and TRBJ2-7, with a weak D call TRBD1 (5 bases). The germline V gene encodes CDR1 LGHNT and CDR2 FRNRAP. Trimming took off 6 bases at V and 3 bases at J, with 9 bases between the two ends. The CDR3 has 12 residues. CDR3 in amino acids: CASGIQGYEQYF. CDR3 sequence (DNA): TGTGCTAGTGGGATTCAGGGCTACGAGCAGTACTTC.

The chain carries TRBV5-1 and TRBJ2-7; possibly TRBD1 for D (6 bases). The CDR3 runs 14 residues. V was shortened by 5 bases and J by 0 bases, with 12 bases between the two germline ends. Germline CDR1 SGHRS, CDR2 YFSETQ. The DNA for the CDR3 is TGCGCCAGCAGGACAGGTGCTAGCTCCTACGAGCAGTACTTC. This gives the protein CASRTGASSYEQYF.

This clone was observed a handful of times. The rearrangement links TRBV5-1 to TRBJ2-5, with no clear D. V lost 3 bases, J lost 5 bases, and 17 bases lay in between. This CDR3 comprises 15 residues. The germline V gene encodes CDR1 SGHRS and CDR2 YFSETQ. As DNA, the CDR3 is TGCGCCAGCAGCTCCGATGGGCGCAGGTTGGAGACCCAGTACTTC. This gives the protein CASSSDGRRLETQYF. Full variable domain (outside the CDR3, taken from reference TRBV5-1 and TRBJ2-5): KAGVTQTPRYLIKTRGQQVTLSCSPISGHRSVSWYQQTPGQGLQFLFEYFSETQRNKGNFPGRFSGRQFSNSRSEMNVSTLELGDSALYLCASSSDGRRLETQYFGPGTRLLVL.

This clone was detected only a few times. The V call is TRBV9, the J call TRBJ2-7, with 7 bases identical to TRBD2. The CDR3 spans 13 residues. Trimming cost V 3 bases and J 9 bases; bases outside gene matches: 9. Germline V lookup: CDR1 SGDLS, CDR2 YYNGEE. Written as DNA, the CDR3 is TGTGCCAGCAGCGCCGGTGGGGGGGGAGGGCAGTACTTC. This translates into CASSAGGGGGQYF.

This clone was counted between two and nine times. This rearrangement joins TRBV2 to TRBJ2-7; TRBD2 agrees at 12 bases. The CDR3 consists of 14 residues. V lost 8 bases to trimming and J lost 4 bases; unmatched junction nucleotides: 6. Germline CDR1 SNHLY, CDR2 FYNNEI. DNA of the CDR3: TGTGCCAGCGTGACTAGCGGGAGTTCTTACGAGCAGTACTTC. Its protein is CASVTSGSSYEQYF.

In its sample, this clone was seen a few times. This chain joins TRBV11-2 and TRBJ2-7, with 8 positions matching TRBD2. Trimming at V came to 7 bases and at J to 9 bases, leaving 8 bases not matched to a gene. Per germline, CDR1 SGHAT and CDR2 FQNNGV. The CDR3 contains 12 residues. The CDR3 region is CASIQREKVQYF. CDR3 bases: TGTGCCAGCATACAGCGGGAGAAGGTGCAGTACTTC.

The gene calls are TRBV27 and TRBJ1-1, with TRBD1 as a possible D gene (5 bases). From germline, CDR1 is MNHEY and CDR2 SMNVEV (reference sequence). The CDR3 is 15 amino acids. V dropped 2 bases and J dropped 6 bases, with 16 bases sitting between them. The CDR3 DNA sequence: TGTGCCAGCAGTTTAATGGCAGGGATGATTCCTGAAGCTTTCTTT. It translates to CASSLMAGMIPEAFF.

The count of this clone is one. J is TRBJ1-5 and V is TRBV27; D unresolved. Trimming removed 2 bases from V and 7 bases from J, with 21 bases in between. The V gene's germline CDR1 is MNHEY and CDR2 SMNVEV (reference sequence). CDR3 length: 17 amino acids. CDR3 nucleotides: TGTGCCAGCAGTTTAGGAGGCCGTCCGTCGGCGATCCAGCCCCAGCATTTT. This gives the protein CASSLGGRPSAIQPQHF.

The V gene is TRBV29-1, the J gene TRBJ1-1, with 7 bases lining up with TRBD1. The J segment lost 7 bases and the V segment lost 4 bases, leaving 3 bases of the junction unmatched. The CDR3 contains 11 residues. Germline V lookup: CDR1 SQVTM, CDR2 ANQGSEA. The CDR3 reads CSVVRQGEAFF. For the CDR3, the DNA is TGCAGCGTTGTCCGACAGGGTGAAGCTTTCTTT.

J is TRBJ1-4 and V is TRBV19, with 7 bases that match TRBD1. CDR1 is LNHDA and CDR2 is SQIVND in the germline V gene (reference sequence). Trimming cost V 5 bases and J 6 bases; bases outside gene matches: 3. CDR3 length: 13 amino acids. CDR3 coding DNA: TGTGCCAGTAGTGCTCAGGGGGATGAAAAACTGTTTTTT. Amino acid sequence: CASSAQGDEKLFF.

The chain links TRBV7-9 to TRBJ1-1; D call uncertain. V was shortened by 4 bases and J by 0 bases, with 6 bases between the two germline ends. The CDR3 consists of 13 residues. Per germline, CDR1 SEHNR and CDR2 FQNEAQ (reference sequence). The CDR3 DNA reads TGTGCCAGCAGCTACGAGATGAACACTGAAGCTTTCTTT. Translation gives CASSYEMNTEAFF.

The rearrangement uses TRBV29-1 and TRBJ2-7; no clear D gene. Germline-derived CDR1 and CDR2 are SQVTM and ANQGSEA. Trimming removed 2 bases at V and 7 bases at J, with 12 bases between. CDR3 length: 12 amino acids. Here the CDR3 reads CSVENLRQEQYF. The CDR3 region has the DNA TGCAGCGTTGAAAATTTGAGGCAGGAGCAGTACTTC.

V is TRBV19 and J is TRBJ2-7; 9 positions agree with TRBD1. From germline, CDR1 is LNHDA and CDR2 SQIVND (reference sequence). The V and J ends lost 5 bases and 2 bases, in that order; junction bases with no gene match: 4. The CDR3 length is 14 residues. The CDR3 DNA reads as TGTGCCAGTAGTTCGGGACAGGGCCCCTACGAGCAGTACTTC. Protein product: CASSSGQGPYEQYF.

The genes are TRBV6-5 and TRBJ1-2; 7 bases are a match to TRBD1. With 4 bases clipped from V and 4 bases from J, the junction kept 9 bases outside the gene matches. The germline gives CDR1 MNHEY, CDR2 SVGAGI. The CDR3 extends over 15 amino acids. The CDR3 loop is CASSSRPEGAYGYTF. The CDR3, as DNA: TGTGCCAGCAGTTCGAGACCCGAGGGGGCCTATGGCTACACCTTC.

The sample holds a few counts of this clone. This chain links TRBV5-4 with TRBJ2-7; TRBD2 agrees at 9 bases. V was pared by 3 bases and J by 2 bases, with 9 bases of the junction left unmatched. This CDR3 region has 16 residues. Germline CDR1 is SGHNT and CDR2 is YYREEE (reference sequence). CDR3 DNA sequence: TGTGCCAGCAGCTCCAATGGACTAGCGTTACCCTACGAGCAGTACTTC. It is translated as CASSSNGLALPYEQYF. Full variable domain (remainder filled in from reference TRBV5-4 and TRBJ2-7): ETGVTQSPTHLIKTRGQQVTLRCSSQSGHNTVSWYQQALGQGPQFIFQYYREEENGRGNFPPRFSGLQFPNYSSELNVNALELDDSALYLCASSSNGLALPYEQYFGPGTRLTVT.

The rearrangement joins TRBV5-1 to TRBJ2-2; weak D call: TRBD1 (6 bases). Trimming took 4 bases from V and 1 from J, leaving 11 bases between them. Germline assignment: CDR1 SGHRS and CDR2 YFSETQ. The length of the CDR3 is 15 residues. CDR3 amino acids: CASSGTSLNTGELFF. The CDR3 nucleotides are TGCGCCAGCAGCGGGACAAGTTTGAACACCGGGGAGCTGTTTTTT.

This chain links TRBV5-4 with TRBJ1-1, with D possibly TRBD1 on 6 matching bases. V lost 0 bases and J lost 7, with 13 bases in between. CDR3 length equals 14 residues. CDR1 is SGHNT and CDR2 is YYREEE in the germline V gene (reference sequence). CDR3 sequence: CASSLARGDREAFF. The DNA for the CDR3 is TGTGCCAGCAGCTTGGCCAGGGGCGACCGTGAAGCTTTCTTT.

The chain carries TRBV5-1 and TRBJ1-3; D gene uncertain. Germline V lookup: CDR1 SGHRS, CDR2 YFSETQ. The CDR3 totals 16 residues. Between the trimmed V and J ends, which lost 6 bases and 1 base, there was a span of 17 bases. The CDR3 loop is CASTKTAAGSGNTIYF. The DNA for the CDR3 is TGCGCCAGCACCAAAACGGCAGCCGGGTCTGGAAACACCATATATTTT.

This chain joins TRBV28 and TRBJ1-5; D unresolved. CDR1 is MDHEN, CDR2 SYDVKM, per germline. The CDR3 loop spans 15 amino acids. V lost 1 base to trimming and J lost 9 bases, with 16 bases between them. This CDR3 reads CASSLLGSPLRPQHF. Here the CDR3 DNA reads TGTGCCAGCAGTTTATTGGGCAGCCCGCTACGGCCCCAGCATTTT.